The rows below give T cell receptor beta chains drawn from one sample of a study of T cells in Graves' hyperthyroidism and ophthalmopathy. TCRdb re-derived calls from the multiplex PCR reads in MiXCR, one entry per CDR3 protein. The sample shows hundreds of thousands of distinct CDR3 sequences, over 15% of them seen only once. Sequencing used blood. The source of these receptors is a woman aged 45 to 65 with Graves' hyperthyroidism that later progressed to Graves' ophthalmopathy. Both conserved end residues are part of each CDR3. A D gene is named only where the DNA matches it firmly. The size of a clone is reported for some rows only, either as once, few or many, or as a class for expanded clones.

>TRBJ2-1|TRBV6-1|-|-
TGTGCCAGCAGACCCGGCTGGGTTTTAGGAGGCAATGAGCAGTTCTTC
CASRPGWVLGGNEQFF
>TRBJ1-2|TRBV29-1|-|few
TGCAGCGTTGCGGGGGCCATTTCGTATGGCTACACCTTC
CSVAGAISYGYTF
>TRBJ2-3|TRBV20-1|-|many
TGCAGTGCCACCGGGACCGTGTGGCCAGATACGCAGTATTTT
CSATGTVWPDTQYF
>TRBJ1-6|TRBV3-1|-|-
TGTGCCAGCAGCCAAGTTACGGGCAGGGCGGCTTCACCCCTCCACTTT
CASSQVTGRAASPLHF
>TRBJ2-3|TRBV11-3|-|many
TGTGCCAGCAGCGCAAGCGAGGATGCAGATACGCAGTATTTT
CASSASEDADTQYF
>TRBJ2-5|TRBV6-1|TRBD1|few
TGTGCCAGCAAAGACGGGACAGGGGCGAAAGAGACCCAGTACTTC
CASKDGTGAKETQYF
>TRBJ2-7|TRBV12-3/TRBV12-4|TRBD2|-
TGTGCCAGCAGTTCCCTGCGGCGGGAGGGCAAGCAGTACTTC
CASSSLRREGKQYF
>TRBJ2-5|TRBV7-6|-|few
TGTGCCAGCAGCTTAGCCCCCGACTCCCAGTACTTC
CASSLAPDSQYF
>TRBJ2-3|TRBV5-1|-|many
TGCGCCAGCAGCTTCAGTCGGTTTGGAGATACGCAGTATTTT
CASSFSRFGDTQYF
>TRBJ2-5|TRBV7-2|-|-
TGTGCCAGCAGCCCGATGAGGTCCCAAGAGACCCAGTACTTC
CASSPMRSQETQYF
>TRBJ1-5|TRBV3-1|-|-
TGTGCCAGCAGCCAAGACCCAGGGGAAAATCAGCCCCAGCATTTT
CASSQDPGENQPQHF
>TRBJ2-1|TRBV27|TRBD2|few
TGTGCCAGCAGTTTAGGGGGTGGGCTAGCGGGGAGTGAGCAGTTCTTC
CASSLGGGLAGSEQFF
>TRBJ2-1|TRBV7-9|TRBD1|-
TGTGCCAGCAGCTTACGGCAGGGGGTTCCTGGTGAGCAGTTCTTC
CASSLRQGVPGEQFF
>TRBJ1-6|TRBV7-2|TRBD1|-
TGTGTCAGCAGCTTAATCCCGGGACAGGGCAGTTCACCCCTCCACTTT
CVSSLIPGQGSSPLHF
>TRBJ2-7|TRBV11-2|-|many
TGTGCCAGCAGCTTAGCCCTAAGGACAGACTACGAGCAGTACTTC
CASSLALRTDYEQYF
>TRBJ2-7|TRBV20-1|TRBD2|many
TGCAGTGCTACCGGACTAGCGGGGGATCACGAGCAGTACTTC
CSATGLAGDHEQYF
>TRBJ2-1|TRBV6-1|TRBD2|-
TGTGCCAGCAGGCGACTAGCGGACTTCAGCTCCTACAATGAGCAGTTCTTC
CASRRLADFSSYNEQFF
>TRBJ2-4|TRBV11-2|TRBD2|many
TGTGCCAGCAGCGTAGGACTAGCGGGAAACATTCAGTACTTC
CASSVGLAGNIQYF
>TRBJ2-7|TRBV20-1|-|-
TGCAGTGCTAGGGGGCAGGGCTACGGATCCGACGAGCAGTACTTC
CSARGQGYGSDEQYF
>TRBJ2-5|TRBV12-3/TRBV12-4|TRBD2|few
TGTGCCAGCAGTGCGATTGGGTTGCGGGGGGGACGGGAGACCCAGTACTTC
CASSAIGLRGGRETQYF
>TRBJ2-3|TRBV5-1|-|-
TGCGCCAGCAGCTTTAGTGCTAGCACAGATACGCAGTATTTT
CASSFSASTDTQYF
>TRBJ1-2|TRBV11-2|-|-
TGTGCCAGCAGCTTTGATGGGGGTGTGCCTTCTGGCTACACCTTC
CASSFDGGVPSGYTF
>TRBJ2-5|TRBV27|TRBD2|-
TGTGCCAGCAGTGCTTGGACTAGCGGGGGGGCGGTCTTTGAGACCCAGTACTTC
CASSAWTSGGAVFETQYF
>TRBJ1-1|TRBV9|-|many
TGTGCCAGCAGCGTAGACCCAGGGCTTAACACTGAAGCTTTCTTT
CASSVDPGLNTEAFF
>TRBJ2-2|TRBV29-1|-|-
TGCAGCGCAACCGGGCGGAGGAACACCGGGGAGCTGTTTTTT
CSATGRRNTGELFF
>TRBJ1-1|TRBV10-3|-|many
TGTGCCATCAAGGGCTTCGCCGGGGCTCTCGAGAACACTGAAGCTTTCTTT
CAIKGFAGALENTEAFF
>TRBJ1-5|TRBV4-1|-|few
TGCGCCAGCAGCCTCGCACGGGTCTATCAGCCCCAGCATTTT
CASSLARVYQPQHF
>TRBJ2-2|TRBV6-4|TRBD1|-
TGTGCCAGCAGGCGACAGGGGTCCAACACCGGGGAGCTGTTTTTT
CASRRQGSNTGELFF
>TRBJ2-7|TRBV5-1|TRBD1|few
TGCGCCAGCAGCCACGGACAGGGGGGGATCGACGAGCAGTACTTC
CASSHGQGGIDEQYF
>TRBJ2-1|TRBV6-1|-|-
TGTGCCAGCAGGGGGTCTACAATCTCCTACAATGAGCAGTTCTTC
CASRGSTISYNEQFF
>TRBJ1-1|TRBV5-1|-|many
TGCGCCAGCAGCTTGGCAGGGTCTGAAGCTTTCTTT
CASSLAGSEAFF
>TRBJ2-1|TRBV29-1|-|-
TGCAGCGTAGAATCCCGGGACTTATACAATGAGCAGTTCTTC
CSVESRDLYNEQFF
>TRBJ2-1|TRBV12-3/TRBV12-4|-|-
TGTGCCAGCAGTTTACTTGGGCGGGGTGGGTCCAACAATGAGCAGTTCTTC
CASSLLGRGGSNNEQFF
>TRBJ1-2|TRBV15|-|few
TGTGCCACCAGCAGAGAACGGGGGGCGTTGGGCTACACCTTC
CATSRERGALGYTF
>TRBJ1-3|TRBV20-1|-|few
TGCAGTGCTAGACCGGGACGCGGCTCTGGAAACACCATATATTTT
CSARPGRGSGNTIYF
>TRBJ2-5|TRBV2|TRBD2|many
TGTGCCAGCAGTCCGAGGACTAGCGGGGGGGCCCAGACCCAGTACTTC
CASSPRTSGGAQTQYF
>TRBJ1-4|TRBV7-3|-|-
TGTGCCAGCAGCTTAGGCCCCCCGGGCCCGGATGAAAAACTGTTTTTT
CASSLGPPGPDEKLFF
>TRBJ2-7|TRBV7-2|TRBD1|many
TGTGCCAGCAGCTTAGGAGAAAGGGGGCACGAGCAGTACTTC
CASSLGERGHEQYF
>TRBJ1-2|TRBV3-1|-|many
TGTGCCAGCAGCCCGGAAAGAGGTCCGAACTATGGCTACACCTTC
CASSPERGPNYGYTF
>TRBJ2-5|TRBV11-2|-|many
TGTGCCAGCAGCTTAGATCGGCAGTCGCAAGAGACCCAGTACTTC
CASSLDRQSQETQYF
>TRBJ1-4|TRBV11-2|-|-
TGTGCCAGCAGCTTAACCTCGACAGCTCGGGGGGAAAAACTGTTTTTT
CASSLTSTARGEKLFF
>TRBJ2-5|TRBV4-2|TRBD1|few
TGTGCCAGCAGTAACAGGGGCGAGTACCAAGAGACCCAGTACTTC
CASSNRGEYQETQYF
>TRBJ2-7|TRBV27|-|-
TGTGCCAGCAGTTTAGGGACTCAGGTCCACGAGCAGTACTTC
CASSLGTQVHEQYF